This TCR beta chain derives from a study of T cells expressing NK-cell markers. Study details: Cells sorted as CD3+CD56+NKG2C+, CD3+CD56+NKG2C- and CD3+CD56-NKG2C+ T cells supplied the TCR beta repertoires.

TCRdb reanalyzed the 5' RACE reads and collapses them to one entry per CDR3 protein, without DNA. The sample is made up of approximately 460,000 distinct CDR3 sequences, and the top ten hold approximately 7% of it. There are 15 residues in the CDR3. Per germline, CDR1 LNHDA and CDR2 SQIVND (reference sequence). The chain employs TRBV19 and TRBJ1-1; with no DNA, the TCRdb D assignment of TRBD1 cannot be verified. This clonotype was obtained from a woman aged 18 to 75 in good health. The specimen was blood T cells: a sorted CD56 or NKG2C T cell subset, CD4+ or CD8+ T cells, or bulk PBMC T cells (not recorded which). CDR3: CASRTGGGGVTEAFF.